Listed here are 25 T cell receptor beta chains from one sample, sequenced in a study of cytotoxic CD8 clonotypes in ibrutinib-treated CLL (dated by TCRdb to the early 2020s). The receptor library was made with the immunoSEQ multiplex PCR assay. TCRdb's version of the immuneACCESS table is confined to in-frame rearrangements and falls short of the full clone set. An unresolved V gene accounts for under half of the shortfall where checked; the remainder is of unknown origin. The table for this sample lists 6,000 or so clones; about 70% of them were counted only once. 4.5% to 5% of the sample rests with the top ten. The sequences come from PBMCs, collected before ibrutinib treatment. The receptors derive from a human donor with chronic lymphocytic leukemia.

The chain joins TRBV16 to TRBJ2-7; 9 bases align to TRBD2. Losses at the gene ends were 3 bases for V and 2 bases for J; bases not matched to a gene: 2. Germline V gene sequence: CDR1 KGHSY, CDR2 FQNENV. CDR3 length: 14 residues. In DNA, the CDR3 is TGTGCCAGCAGCCAGGTAGCGGGAGCCTACGAGCAGTACTTC. Amino acids: CASSQVAGAYEQYF.

The chain joins TRBV7-9 to TRBJ2-1; 8 nucleotides line up with TRBD2. Losses at the gene ends were 4 bases for V and 7 bases for J; bases not matched to a gene: 18. This CDR3 region has 18 residues. Germline assignment: CDR1 SEHNR and CDR2 FQNEAQ (reference sequence). CDR3 coding DNA: TGTGCCAGCAGCTCCAGTACTTCCGGGACTAGAACGCCTAATGAGCAGTTCTTC. This translates into CASSSSTSGTRTPNEQFF. Full variable domain (missing parts from reference TRBV7-9 and TRBJ2-1): DTGVSQNPRHKITKRGQNVTFRCDPISEHNRLYWYRQTLGQGPEFLTYFQNEAQLEKSRLLSDRFSAERPKGSFSTLEIQRTEQGDSAMYLCASSSSTSGTRTPNEQFFGPGTRLTVL.

The rearrangement links TRBV19 to TRBJ2-4; 9 nucleotides align to TRBD2. Losses at the gene ends were 3 bases for V and 4 bases for J; bases not matched to a gene: 4. This CDR3 region has 15 residues. The germline V gene has CDR1 LNHDA and CDR2 SQIVND (reference sequence). CDR3 in amino acids: CASSIGAGGKNIQYF. The CDR3 DNA is TGTGCCAGTAGTATTGGGGCGGGAGGGAAAAACATTCAGTACTTC.

The chain has TRBV10-3 and TRBJ2-3, with 9 bases fitting TRBD2. J lost 4 bases, V lost 2 bases, and 4 bases had no gene match. CDR1 and CDR2 (germline): ENHRY, SYGVKD. CDR3 size: 15 residues. The CDR3, as DNA: TGTGCCATCAGTGAGGTAGCGGGAGCCCCAGATACGCAGTATTTT. Its translation is CAISEVAGAPDTQYF.

The chain couples TRBV6-4 to TRBJ1-5; perhaps TRBD1 as D (5 bases). The CDR3 spans 13 residues. Trimming stripped 3 bases from V and 2 bases from J, with 5 bases between. In germline, CDR1 is MRHNA, CDR2 SNTAGT. CDR3: CASSEGGNQPQHF. The CDR3, as DNA: TGTGCCAGCAGTGAAGGGGGCAATCAGCCCCAGCATTTT.

This clone was picked up a small number of times. V gene TRBV10-1 combines with J gene TRBJ2-2, with 7 bases lining up with TRBD1. Germline V gives CDR1 WNHNN, CDR2 SYGVQD (reference sequence). There are 15 residues in the CDR3. V lost 3 bases to trimming and J lost 4 bases; unmatched junction nucleotides: 5. The CDR3 loop is CASSDTGASTGELFF. The CDR3 DNA reads TGCGCCAGCAGTGACACAGGGGCTAGCACCGGGGAGCTGTTTTTT.

The chain links TRBV19 to TRBJ2-6; D remains ambiguous. V was shortened by 5 bases and J by 2 bases, with 13 bases between the two germline ends. Germline V lookup: CDR1 LNHDA, CDR2 SQIVND (reference sequence). The CDR3 extends over 16 amino acids. The CDR3 protein is CASSPERLAGANVLTF. The CDR3 DNA follows: TGTGCCAGTAGTCCGGAGAGGCTGGCTGGGGCCAACGTCCTGACTTTC.

This rearrangement joins TRBV19 to TRBJ2-7; D is possibly TRBD1 or TRBD2 (5 bases each). The CDR3 loop spans 14 amino acids. Germline CDR1 LNHDA, CDR2 SQIVND (reference sequence). V lost 5 bases to trimming and J lost 2 bases, with 13 bases between them. The CDR3 nucleotides read TGTGCCAGTAGTGGGGCGGGCCCAACCTACGAGCAGTACTTC. This encodes CASSGAGPTYEQYF. Looking up the rest from reference TRBV19 and TRBJ2-7 gives the full variable domain: DGGITQSPKYLFRKEGQNVTLSCEQNLNHDAMYWYRQDPGQGLRLIYYSQIVNDFQKGDIAEGYSVSREKKESFPLTVTSAQKNPTAFYLCASSGAGPTYEQYFGPGTRLTVT.

The chain has TRBV11-3 and TRBJ2-5, with TRBD2 matching 11 bases. CDR3 length equals 16 residues. V gave up 0 bases and J gave up 7 bases; unmatched junction bases: 7. Germline V gene lookup returns CDR1 SGHNT and CDR2 YENEEA. CDR3 coding DNA: TGTGCCAGCAGCTTAGATGAATGGCTAGCGGGGGGGACCCAGTACTTC. As protein: CASSLDEWLAGGTQYF. Full variable domain (remainder filled in from reference TRBV11-3 and TRBJ2-5): EAGVVQSPRYKIIEKKQPVAFWCNPISGHNTLYWYLQNLGQGPELLIRYENEEAVDDSQLPKDRFSAERLKGVDSTLKIQPAELGDSAVYLCASSLDEWLAGGTQYFGPGTRLLVL.

CDR3 amino acids: CASSLGPTGGGGKEQFF. The CDR3 nucleotides read TGTGCCAGCAGCTTGGGGCCGACAGGGGGAGGGGGTAAGGAGCAGTTCTTC. The V and J genes are TRBV5-4 and TRBJ2-1; TRBD1 matches 9 bases. V lost 0 bases, J lost 10 bases, and 14 bases stayed unmatched. Germline CDR1 is SGHNT and CDR2 is YYREEE (reference sequence). This CDR3 spans 17 amino acids.

The chain is built from TRBV12-5 and TRBJ1-1; D is possibly TRBD1 (5 bases). The CDR3 totals 14 residues. V shed 7 bases and J shed 1 base, with 13 bases lying between them. Germline V gene lookup returns CDR1 LGHNT and CDR2 FRNRAP. In nucleotides, the CDR3 is TGTGCTAGTGCGTGGGGCATCCAGAACACTGAAGCTTTCTTT. This sequence encodes CASAWGIQNTEAFF.

The genes are TRBV6-6 and TRBJ2-1; 15 bases agree with TRBD2. The length of the CDR3 is 16 residues. Looked up from germline, CDR1 is MNHNY and CDR2 is SVGAGI (reference sequence). The trim removed 5 bases at V and 4 bases at J, leaving 3 bases unmatched. The CDR3: CASSRTSGRGYNEQFF. In DNA form, the CDR3 reads TGTGCCAGCAGTCGGACTAGCGGGAGGGGTTACAATGAGCAGTTCTTC.

The chain couples TRBV6-7 to TRBJ2-6; D unresolved. TRBV6-7 is filed as an ORF, its function uncertain. Trimming stripped 4 bases from V and 5 bases from J, with 18 bases between. There are 17 residues in the CDR3. Here the CDR3 reads CASSWNYLQSRANVLTF. The CDR3 coding sequence is TGTGCCAGCAGTTGGAACTATTTACAAAGTCGGGCCAACGTCCTGACTTTC.

This sequence joins TRBV6-1 and TRBJ1-6; D might be TRBD1 (6 bases). V lost 2 bases, J lost 5 bases, and 16 bases lay in between. The V gene's germline CDR1 is MNHNS and CDR2 SASEGT. The CDR3 length is 17 residues. CDR3 region: CASSERAGVWNNSPLHF. CDR3 in DNA: TGTGCCAGCAGTGAACGGGCAGGGGTTTGGAATAATTCACCCCTCCACTTT.

This clone is labeled large. The chain combines TRBV30 with TRBJ2-1; 10 bases agree with TRBD2. The CDR3 consists of 16 residues. CDR1 is GTSNPN, CDR2 SVGIG, per germline (reference sequence). The J segment lost 6 bases and the V segment lost 1 base, leaving 9 bases of the junction unmatched. The CDR3 sequence is CAWSEKLAGVGNEQFF. Here the CDR3 DNA reads TGTGCCTGGAGTGAGAAGCTAGCGGGAGTTGGCAATGAGCAGTTCTTC.

This sequence joins TRBV7-6 and TRBJ2-1; D remains unclear. V dropped 1 base and J dropped 7 bases, with 8 bases sitting between them. The CDR3 has 13 amino acids. Germline V CDR1 and CDR2: SGHVS, FNYEAQ. CDR3 sequence reads: CASSLVPSNEQFF. The CDR3 DNA follows: TGTGCCAGCAGCTTAGTCCCGTCTAATGAGCAGTTCTTC.

The V call is TRBV7-9, the J call TRBJ1-4; 9 bases fit TRBD1. CDR3 length: 14 residues. From germline, CDR1 is SEHNR and CDR2 FQNEAQ (reference sequence). V shed 3 bases, J shed 8 bases, and the junction held 4 bases outside the gene matches. As DNA, the CDR3 is TGTGCCAGCAGCTTCCCGGGGACAGGGGAAAAACTGTTTTTT. It encodes CASSFPGTGEKLFF.

The chain combines TRBV5-5 with TRBJ1-2; TRBD1 might be the D (5 bases). The V and J ends lost 2 bases and 8 bases respectively, with 25 bases between them. The CDR3 extends over 17 amino acids. Germline V lookup: CDR1 SGHKS, CDR2 YYEKEE (reference sequence). CDR3 DNA sequence: TGTGCCAGCAGCTTATGGGGGATAGGCTTTGAAACGAACGGCTACACCTTC. Residues: CASSLWGIGFETNGYTF.

This clone was counted a single time. This chain uses TRBV11-1 with TRBJ1-2, with TRBD1 matching 7 bases. Germline V gene sequence: CDR1 SGHAT, CDR2 FQDESV (reference sequence). J lost 2 bases, V lost 5 bases, and 5 bases had no gene match. CDR3 length equals 14 residues. The DNA for the CDR3 is TGTGCCAGCAGCCCATTACAGGGGAACTATGGCTACACCTTC. Protein product: CASSPLQGNYGYTF.

The chain joins TRBV5-1 to TRBJ1-2; D call uncertain. CDR3 length equals 13 residues. Per germline, CDR1 SGHRS and CDR2 YFSETQ. The ends were cut back, 3 bases at V and 5 bases at J, with 11 bases in the middle. The CDR3 protein is CASSSAGRYGYTF. For the CDR3, the DNA is TGCGCCAGCAGCTCGGCGGGTCGTTATGGCTACACCTTC. The complete variable domain, with remaining parts taken from reference TRBV5-1 and TRBJ1-2, reads KAGVTQTPRYLIKTRGQQVTLSCSPISGHRSVSWYQQTPGQGLQFLFEYFSETQRNKGNFPGRFSGRQFSNSRSEMNVSTLELGDSALYLCASSSAGRYGYTFGSGTRLTVV.

This clone occurred a few times. This chain joins TRBV2 and TRBJ1-5, with D hard to call. The CDR3 has 15 amino acids. V was shortened by 4 bases and J by 9 bases, with 19 bases between the two germline ends. CDR1 and CDR2 from the germline V gene are SNHLY and FYNNEI. In nucleotides, the CDR3 is TGTGCCAGCAGTGCATCAGTAGACTTAGGACTGCCCCAGCATTTT. Amino acid sequence: CASSASVDLGLPQHF.

The chain recombines TRBV11-1 with TRBJ2-1; 8 positions match TRBD2. There are 13 residues in the CDR3. J lost 5 bases, V lost 4 bases, and 1 base had no gene match. Germline V gene lookup returns CDR1 SGHAT and CDR2 FQDESV (reference sequence). CDR3 loop: CASSWGLDNEQFF. CDR3 DNA sequence: TGTGCCAGCAGCTGGGGACTAGACAATGAGCAGTTCTTC.

This clone came up a few times. The rearrangement joins TRBV19 to TRBJ1-5; TRBD1 matches at 10 bases. In germline, CDR1 is LNHDA, CDR2 SQIVND (reference sequence). The junction had 9 bases not matched to a gene; V was cut back by 6 bases and J by 4 bases. This CDR3 is 16 amino acids long. The CDR3 DNA follows: TGTGCCAGTAGACCGGGGGACAGGGGCTTAAATCAGCCCCAGCATTTT. The encoded protein is CASRPGDRGLNQPQHF.

V and J are TRBV5-5 and TRBJ2-1, with D perhaps being TRBD1 or TRBD2 (5 bases each). Per the germline V gene, CDR1 is SGHKS and CDR2 is YYEKEE (reference sequence). CDR3 size: 15 residues. Trimming took 5 bases from V and 0 from J, leaving 12 bases between them. The CDR3 sequence: CASRIGTDSYNEQFF. The CDR3 DNA reads as TGTGCCAGCAGAATTGGGACGGACTCCTACAATGAGCAGTTCTTC.

The genes are TRBV5-1 and TRBJ2-1; D is ambiguous. Germline CDR1 is SGHRS and CDR2 is YFSETQ. CDR3 length: 14 residues. The V end lost 6 bases, the J end lost 0 bases, and 10 bases lay between the germline ends. The CDR3 bases are TGCGCCAGCAAGAACAGAAGCTCCTACAATGAGCAGTTCTTC. It is translated as CASKNRSSYNEQFF.